These 16 T cell receptor beta chains came from one sample sequenced in a study of blood T cells in healthy people across ages. Then a second PCR, running about 6 to 11 cycles, was carried out with a sample-barcoded 5' primer and a J-beta primer mix. MiXCR was run by TCRdb on the 5' RACE reads, yielding one entry per CDR3 protein. The sample includes approximately 790,000 distinct CDR3 sequences, around 68% of them seen just once. The sample consisted of blood. The receptors were gathered from a young man in good health.

For the CDR3, the DNA is TGCAGTGCTTCCTGGACTAGCGGGGTTCCAGATACGCAGTATTTT. This gives the protein CSASWTSGVPDTQYF. The rearrangement links TRBV20-1 to TRBJ2-3, with 12 positions matching TRBD2. The CDR3 sequence is 15 residues long. CDR1 DFQATT and CDR2 SNEGSKA come from the germline V gene (reference sequence). The ends lost 5 bases at V and 4 bases at J; junction bases unmatched: 7.

The J gene is TRBJ2-7, the V gene TRBV2, with 8 positions matching TRBD1. Trimming removed 7 bases from V and 2 bases from J; junction bases left unmatched: 10. Per germline, CDR1 SNHLY and CDR2 FYNNEI. The CDR3 is 15 amino acids. CDR3 loop: CASTGGGTRPYEQYF. In DNA form, the CDR3 reads TGTGCCAGCACAGGGGGCGGGACTCGTCCCTACGAGCAGTACTTC.

The chain has TRBV14 and TRBJ1-1; D is uncertain. CDR3 length equals 13 residues. V lost 3 bases, J lost 5 bases, and 10 bases lay in between. Germline V gene lookup returns CDR1 SGHDN and CDR2 FVKESK. The CDR3 reads CASSQAAWTEAFF. The CDR3 DNA sequence: TGTGCCAGCAGCCAGGCAGCCTGGACTGAAGCTTTCTTT.

The rearrangement uses TRBV6-2 or TRBV6-3 and TRBJ2-1, with D perhaps assigned TRBD1 or TRBD2 (6 bases each). CDR3 length: 14 amino acids. Germline CDR1 reads MNHEY; CDR2 reads SVGEGT. V lost 7 bases and J lost 6, with 16 bases in between. The CDR3 DNA reads as TGTGCCAGCACCCAGGGGCAGGAGGGCAATGAGCAGTTCTTC. Its protein product is CASTQGQEGNEQFF.

This chain uses TRBV6-1 with TRBJ2-1; 14 nucleotides agree with TRBD2. The CDR3 has 15 residues. V trimming: 5 bases; J trimming: 7 bases; junction bases outside the gene matches: 4. CDR1 and CDR2 (germline): MNHNS, SASEGT. The CDR3 protein is CASSTTSGGANEQFF. The CDR3, as DNA: TGTGCCAGCAGTACGACTAGCGGGGGGGCAAATGAGCAGTTCTTC.

The chain couples TRBV4-2 to TRBJ1-1, with TRBD1 as a possible D gene (5 bases). The CDR3 covers 17 residues. CDR1 is LGHNA, CDR2 YNFKEQ, per germline. Trimming took off 0 bases at V and 1 base at J, with 15 bases between the two ends. This chain's CDR3 is CASSQDRVLIRNTEAFF. The CDR3 DNA sequence: TGTGCCAGCAGCCAAGACAGGGTACTTATCAGGAACACTGAAGCTTTCTTT.

The chain has TRBV7-2 and TRBJ2-3; 10 bases are a match to TRBD1. The V segment lost 5 bases and the J segment 3 bases; nucleotides outside the gene matches: 5. CDR1 and CDR2 from the germline V gene are SGHTA and FQGNSA. CDR3 length equals 15 residues. The CDR3 nucleotides read TGTGCCAGCAGCCAGGACAGGGGGGGAACAGATACGCAGTATTTT. Protein product: CASSQDRGGTDTQYF.

The rearrangement uses TRBV28 and TRBJ1-5; D ambiguous. CDR1 MDHEN and CDR2 SYDVKM come from the germline V gene. Trimming stripped 2 bases from V and 4 bases from J, with 9 bases between. The CDR3 sequence is 14 residues long. The CDR3 is CASSLITANQPQHF. CDR3 nucleotide sequence: TGTGCCAGCAGTTTAATTACCGCGAATCAGCCCCAGCATTTT.

V usage is TRBV15 and J usage is TRBJ2-5, with D possibly TRBD1 on 6 matching bases. This CDR3 region has 14 residues. V lost 6 bases, J lost 2 bases, and 13 bases lay in between. Per the germline V gene, CDR1 is LNHNV and CDR2 is YYDKDF (reference sequence). CDR3 bases: TGTGCCACCAGTGTCTTTAGGGGGCAAGAGACCCAGTACTTC. Its protein is CATSVFRGQETQYF.

CDR3 region: CASSTIGTLGTDTQYF. CDR3 sequence (DNA): TGCGCCAGCAGCACCATCGGGACCTTGGGGACAGATACGCAGTATTTT. V is TRBV4-3 and J is TRBJ2-3; D could derive from TRBD1 or TRBD2 (5 bases each). This CDR3 comprises 16 residues. Trimming shortened V by 5 bases and J by 3 bases, and 18 bases separated the two germline ends. In germline, CDR1 is LGHNA, CDR2 YSLEER.

The chain employs TRBV7-9 and TRBJ1-6; D gene unclear. V gave up 1 base and J gave up 8 bases, with 12 bases separating them. Per the germline V gene, CDR1 is SEHNR and CDR2 is FQNEAQ (reference sequence). This CDR3 region has 15 residues. CDR3 in DNA: TGTGCCAGCAGCTTAGGGAGGGCAGGAGATTCACCCCTCCACTTT. It specifies CASSLGRAGDSPLHF.

The chain is built from TRBV7-9 and TRBJ2-1, with D tentatively TRBD1 or TRBD2 (5 bases each). Between the trimmed V and J ends, which lost 1 base and 15 bases, there was a span of 16 bases. The CDR3 runs to 13 residues. The V gene's germline CDR1 is SEHNR and CDR2 FQNEAQ (reference sequence). The CDR3 reads CASSLGRDARTFF. DNA of the CDR3: TGTGCCAGCAGCTTAGGCCGGGACGCAAGAACGTTCTTC.

The chain has TRBV15 and TRBJ2-7; 7 nucleotides line up with TRBD2. V lost 0 bases, J lost 2 bases, and 1 base stayed unmatched. The CDR3 extends over 14 amino acids. CDR1 and CDR2 from the germline V gene are LNHNV and YYDKDF (reference sequence). The CDR3: CATSRDLAAYEQYF. The CDR3 nucleotides read TGTGCCACCAGCAGAGATCTAGCGGCCTACGAGCAGTACTTC. The whole variable domain, filled in from reference TRBV15 and TRBJ2-7, reads DAMVIQNPRYQVTQFGKPVTLSCSQTLNHNVMYWYQQKSSQAPKLLFHYYDKDFNNEADTPDNFQSRRPNTSFCFLDIRSPGLGDTAMYLCATSRDLAAYEQYFGPGTRLTVT.

This chain connects TRBV27 to TRBJ1-2; D is uncertain. The CDR3 consists of 13 residues. Germline V gene lookup returns CDR1 MNHEY and CDR2 SMNVEV (reference sequence). Deletions cut 3 bases from V and 8 bases from J, with 13 bases between. CDR3 in DNA: TGTGCCAGCAGTTTCATTCCCATTGAGGGCTACACCTTC. It encodes CASSFIPIEGYTF.

J is TRBJ2-5 and V is TRBV12-3 or TRBV12-4, with TRBD2 matching 9 bases. The V and J ends lost 6 bases and 3 bases, in that order; junction bases with no gene match: 11. The length of the CDR3 is 16 residues. CDR3 sequence (DNA): TGTGCCAGCAGCCTCACCCTAGCGGGGTTAGAAGAGACCCAGTACTTC. This codes for CASSLTLAGLEETQYF.

The rearrangement links TRBV12-3 or TRBV12-4 to TRBJ2-2; 10 bases agree with TRBD1. V lost 6 bases to trimming and J lost 5 bases; unmatched junction nucleotides: 9. The CDR3 totals 16 residues. As DNA, the CDR3 is TGTGCCAGCAGATCGACCGGGACAGGGGTAACCGGGGAGCTGTTTTTT. Translating gives CASRSTGTGVTGELFF.